Listed below are T cell receptor beta chains from one sample, sequenced in a study of CD8 T cells in Susac syndrome. Using its own MiXCR run on the immunoSEQ multiplex PCR reads, TCRdb lists one record per CDR3 protein. The sample consists of about 170,000 distinct CDR3 sequences, 90% to 95% of them appearing once. The sequencing input was CD4+ T cells from PBMCs. Receptor source: a human donor with multiple sclerosis. The CDR3 runs from the conserved cysteine through the conserved F or W. The D gene is left open where the match is weak. For some rows the clone size is stated as once, few or many, or as a class when expanded; others skip it.

v_call: TRBV25-1
clone_size: once
d_call: TRBD2
j_call: TRBJ2-7
cdr3_nt: TGTGCCAGCAGTGAAGGCGGGAGCGTCGACGAGCAGTACTTC
cdr3_aa: CASSEGGSVDEQYF

v_call: TRBV5-1
clone_size: NA
d_call: NA
j_call: TRBJ2-2
cdr3_nt: TGTGCCAGCAGTTTAGGACCTACCGGGGAGCTGTTTTTT
cdr3_aa: CASSLGPTGELFF

v_call: TRBV20-1
clone_size: NA
d_call: TRBD2
j_call: TRBJ2-1
cdr3_nt: TGCAGTGCTAGGCCGGGACTAGCGGGGGGGCATCAGTTTAACAATGAGCAGTTCTTC
cdr3_aa: CSARPGLAGGHQFNNEQFF

v_call: TRBV20-1
clone_size: NA
d_call: TRBD1
j_call: TRBJ2-5
cdr3_nt: TGCAGTGCTACCTGGACAGGGTCACAAGAGACCCAGTACTTC
cdr3_aa: CSATWTGSQETQYF

v_call: TRBV28
clone_size: few
d_call: NA
j_call: TRBJ2-7
cdr3_nt: TGTGCCAGCAGTTCGACAGTCTACGAGCAGTACTTC
cdr3_aa: CASSSTVYEQYF

v_call: TRBV4-1
clone_size: NA
d_call: TRBD1
j_call: TRBJ2-7
cdr3_nt: TGCGCCAGCAGCCAAACGGGACAGGGGTACGAGCAGTACTTC
cdr3_aa: CASSQTGQGYEQYF

v_call: TRBV27
clone_size: NA
d_call: TRBD1
j_call: TRBJ2-2
cdr3_nt: TGTGCCAGCAGTTTCGACAGGGGGCGGAGATCGAACACCGGGGAGCTGTTTTTT
cdr3_aa: CASSFDRGRRSNTGELFF

v_call: TRBV28
clone_size: NA
d_call: TRBD1
j_call: TRBJ2-1
cdr3_nt: TGTGCCAGCATGGAGGGACGGGACAGGGGCAATGAGCAGTTCTTC
cdr3_aa: CASMEGRDRGNEQFF

v_call: TRBV7-2
clone_size: NA
d_call: NA
j_call: TRBJ1-5
cdr3_nt: TGTGCCAGCAGCCCCTATGAAAAGCCCCAGCATTTT
cdr3_aa: CASSPYEKPQHF

v_call: TRBV6-2/TRBV6-3
clone_size: once
d_call: NA
j_call: TRBJ1-3
cdr3_nt: TGTGCCAGCAGTCCCCGCGAGGACACCATATATTTT
cdr3_aa: CASSPREDTIYF

v_call: TRBV20-1
clone_size: once
d_call: NA
j_call: TRBJ1-5
cdr3_nt: TGCAGTGCTAGTATCCAGGACACCAATCAGCCCCAGCATTTT
cdr3_aa: CSASIQDTNQPQHF

v_call: TRBV9
clone_size: NA
d_call: NA
j_call: TRBJ1-2
cdr3_nt: TGTGCCAGCAGTGTTGACAGTAACTATGGCTACACCTTC
cdr3_aa: CASSVDSNYGYTF

v_call: TRBV14
clone_size: NA
d_call: NA
j_call: TRBJ1-2
cdr3_nt: TGTGCCAGCAGCCAAGATAAGCAGTATGGCTACACCTTC
cdr3_aa: CASSQDKQYGYTF

v_call: TRBV3-1
clone_size: NA
d_call: NA
j_call: TRBJ2-6
cdr3_nt: TGTGCCAGCAGCCAAGCTGGGAGCGGGGCCAACGTCCTGACTTTC
cdr3_aa: CASSQAGSGANVLTF

v_call: TRBV2
clone_size: once
d_call: NA
j_call: TRBJ2-2
cdr3_nt: TGTGCCAGCAGCTCGGTCGGCTGGCTGACCGGGGAGCTGTTTTTT
cdr3_aa: CASSSVGWLTGELFF

v_call: TRBV28
clone_size: NA
d_call: NA
j_call: TRBJ1-1
cdr3_nt: TGTGCCAGCAGTCCCCACCCCCCAGGGAGCACTGAAGCTTTCTTT
cdr3_aa: CASSPHPPGSTEAFF

v_call: TRBV11-2
clone_size: NA
d_call: TRBD2
j_call: TRBJ2-2
cdr3_nt: TGTGCCAGCAGCTTAGAGCCTAGCGGTAACACCGGGGAGCTGTTTTTT
cdr3_aa: CASSLEPSGNTGELFF

v_call: TRBV18
clone_size: NA
d_call: NA
j_call: TRBJ2-6
cdr3_nt: TGTGCCAGCTCAATGAGCTCTGGGGCCAACGTCCTGACTTTC
cdr3_aa: CASSMSSGANVLTF

v_call: TRBV9
clone_size: once
d_call: NA
j_call: TRBJ2-1
cdr3_nt: TGTGCCAGCAGCGTAGTTCCCTCGAACTACAATGAGCAGTTCTTC
cdr3_aa: CASSVVPSNYNEQFF

v_call: TRBV6-2/TRBV6-3
clone_size: NA
d_call: NA
j_call: TRBJ2-6
cdr3_nt: TGTGCCAGCAGTTCGGGACGGAACTCTGGGGCCAACGTCCTGACTTTC
cdr3_aa: CASSSGRNSGANVLTF

v_call: TRBV28
clone_size: NA
d_call: NA
j_call: TRBJ2-7
cdr3_nt: TGTGCCAGCAGGCGTACGGGGTACGAGCAGTACTTC
cdr3_aa: CASRRTGYEQYF

v_call: TRBV18
clone_size: NA
d_call: NA
j_call: TRBJ1-1
cdr3_nt: TGTGCCAGCTCACCAATTGGGGTAGGCACTGAAGCTTTCTTT
cdr3_aa: CASSPIGVGTEAFF

v_call: TRBV2
clone_size: NA
d_call: TRBD2
j_call: TRBJ2-5
cdr3_nt: TGTGCCAGCATCCCAGGGGGACTAGCTGTCCAAGAGACCCAGTACTTC
cdr3_aa: CASIPGGLAVQETQYF

v_call: TRBV11-2
clone_size: NA
d_call: TRBD1
j_call: TRBJ2-5
cdr3_nt: TGTGCCAGCAGCCCGCAGGGGGTTCAAGAGACCCAGTACTTC
cdr3_aa: CASSPQGVQETQYF

v_call: TRBV11-2
clone_size: NA
d_call: TRBD2
j_call: TRBJ2-5
cdr3_nt: TGTGCCAGCAGCATCACTCGGCGGGGGTCCCAAGACTTC
cdr3_aa: CASSITRRGSQDF

v_call: TRBV5-6
clone_size: NA
d_call: NA
j_call: TRBJ1-2
cdr3_nt: TGTGCCAGCAGCCCTCGGGCGGTTGGCTATGGCTACACCTTC
cdr3_aa: CASSPRAVGYGYTF

v_call: TRBV2
clone_size: few
d_call: NA
j_call: TRBJ2-5
cdr3_nt: TGTGCCAGCAGTGAACAGGAGACCCAGTACTTC
cdr3_aa: CASSEQETQYF

v_call: TRBV12-3/TRBV12-4
clone_size: NA
d_call: NA
j_call: TRBJ1-1
cdr3_nt: TGTGCCAGCAGTTTTACAGGGACTGAAGCTTTCTTT
cdr3_aa: CASSFTGTEAFF

v_call: TRBV2
clone_size: NA
d_call: NA
j_call: TRBJ2-3
cdr3_nt: TGTGCCAGCAGTGATATCGGGGGAGATACGCAGTATTTT
cdr3_aa: CASSDIGGDTQYF

v_call: TRBV2
clone_size: NA
d_call: NA
j_call: TRBJ2-7
cdr3_nt: TGTGCCAGCAGTCGGGAGACAGGGCCGGGGGAGTACTTC
cdr3_aa: CASSRETGPGEYF

v_call: TRBV9
clone_size: once
d_call: TRBD1
j_call: TRBJ2-7
cdr3_nt: TGTGCCAGCAGCGTTGTACCGGGACAGGGGACCGAGCAGTACTTC
cdr3_aa: CASSVVPGQGTEQYF

v_call: TRBV5-1
clone_size: NA
d_call: NA
j_call: TRBJ1-5
cdr3_nt: TGCGCCAGCAGTTTCGGGGGAGGGGATGGTCAGCCCCAGCATTTT
cdr3_aa: CASSFGGGDGQPQHF

v_call: TRBV21-1
clone_size: once
d_call: NA
j_call: TRBJ1-6
cdr3_nt: TGTGCCAGCAGCAAAGACGCGGGGAATAATTCACCCCTCCACTTT
cdr3_aa: CASSKDAGNNSPLHF

v_call: TRBV20-1
clone_size: NA
d_call: TRBD2
j_call: TRBJ2-1
cdr3_nt: TGCGCCGCCGGTGCCAGCGGGAGCTATGAGCAGTTCTTC
cdr3_aa: CAAGASGSYEQFF

v_call: TRBV29-1
clone_size: NA
d_call: NA
j_call: TRBJ2-7
cdr3_nt: TGCAGCGTAGCCGCTTTTGGACCCTACGAGCAGTACTTC
cdr3_aa: CSVAAFGPYEQYF

v_call: TRBV29-1
clone_size: NA
d_call: TRBD2
j_call: TRBJ2-3
cdr3_nt: TGCAGCGTTGATCCGACTAGCGGGAGTTCAGATACGCAGTATTTT
cdr3_aa: CSVDPTSGSSDTQYF

v_call: TRBV5-1
clone_size: NA
d_call: TRBD2
j_call: TRBJ2-3
cdr3_nt: TGCGCCAGCAGCTTTGGCACTAGCGAGAGCACAGATACGCAGTATTTT
cdr3_aa: CASSFGTSESTDTQYF

v_call: TRBV12-3/TRBV12-4
clone_size: NA
d_call: NA
j_call: TRBJ2-1
cdr3_nt: TGTGCCAGCAGGTCCCCCGGGAACTCCTACAATGAGCAGTTCTTC
cdr3_aa: CASRSPGNSYNEQFF

v_call: TRBV20-1
clone_size: NA
d_call: NA
j_call: TRBJ1-2
cdr3_nt: TGCAGCTCGGGACGGCCCGCTGCCTATGGCTACACCTTC
cdr3_aa: CSSGRPAAYGYTF

v_call: TRBV19
clone_size: NA
d_call: NA
j_call: TRBJ1-6
cdr3_nt: TGTGCCAGTAGTTCCGCGGGACCCCTCCACTTT
cdr3_aa: CASSSAGPLHF

v_call: TRBV2
clone_size: NA
d_call: NA
j_call: TRBJ2-4
cdr3_nt: TGTGCCAGCAGTGAATACAAGAAAAACATTCAGTACTTC
cdr3_aa: CASSEYKKNIQYF

v_call: TRBV12-3/TRBV12-4
clone_size: NA
d_call: TRBD1
j_call: TRBJ2-7
cdr3_nt: TGTGCCAGCAGTACCCATACAGGGGTAGGCGAGCAGTACTTC
cdr3_aa: CASSTHTGVGEQYF

v_call: TRBV12-3/TRBV12-4
clone_size: NA
d_call: TRBD1
j_call: TRBJ2-2
cdr3_nt: TGTGCCAGCAGCGGACAGGTGCCCTTCTCTTGGGGCGGGGAGCTGTTTTTT
cdr3_aa: CASSGQVPFSWGGELFF

v_call: TRBV5-1
clone_size: few
d_call: NA
j_call: TRBJ1-6
cdr3_nt: TGCGCCAGCAGCCCCATCGGATCACCCCTCCACTTT
cdr3_aa: CASSPIGSPLHF

v_call: TRBV2
clone_size: NA
d_call: NA
j_call: TRBJ2-7
cdr3_nt: TGTGCCAGCCCTACAATGAGTGAGCAGTACTTC
cdr3_aa: CASPTMSEQYF